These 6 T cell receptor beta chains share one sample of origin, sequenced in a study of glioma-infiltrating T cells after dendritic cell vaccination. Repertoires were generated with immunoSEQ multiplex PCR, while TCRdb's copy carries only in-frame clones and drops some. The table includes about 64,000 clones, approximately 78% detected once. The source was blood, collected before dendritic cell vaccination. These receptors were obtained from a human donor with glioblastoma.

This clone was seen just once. CDR3 coding DNA: TGTGCCAGCAGCCAAGGGGCCGAGAACACTGAAGCTTTCTTT. Amino acids: CASSQGAENTEAFF. V and J are TRBV5-6 and TRBJ1-1, with D tentatively TRBD1 (5 bases). The CDR3 has 14 residues. With 4 bases removed from V and 1 base from J, the gap between germline ends came to 11 bases. The germline CDR1 and CDR2 sequences are SGHDT and YYEEEE. The whole variable domain, filled in from reference TRBV5-6 and TRBJ1-1, reads DAGVTQSPTHLIKTRGQQVTLRCSPKSGHDTVSWYQQALGQGPQFIFQYYEEEERQRGNFPDRFSGHQFPNYSSELNVNALLLGDSALYLCASSQGAENTEAFFGQGTRLTVV.

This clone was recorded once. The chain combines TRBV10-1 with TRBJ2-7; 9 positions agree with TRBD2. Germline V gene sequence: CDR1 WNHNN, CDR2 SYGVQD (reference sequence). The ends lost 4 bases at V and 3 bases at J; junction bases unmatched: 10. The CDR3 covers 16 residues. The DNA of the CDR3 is TGCGCCAGCAGTGGCGGGGGGGCCATCATCCTCTACGAGCAGTACTTC. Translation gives CASSGGGAIILYEQYF.

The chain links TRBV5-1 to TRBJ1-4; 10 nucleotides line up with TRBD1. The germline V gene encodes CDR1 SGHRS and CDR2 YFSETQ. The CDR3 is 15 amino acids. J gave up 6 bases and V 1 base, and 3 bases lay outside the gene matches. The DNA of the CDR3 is TGCGCCAGCAGCTTGTATGGGACAGGGGATGAAAAACTGTTTTTT. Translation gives CASSLYGTGDEKLFF.

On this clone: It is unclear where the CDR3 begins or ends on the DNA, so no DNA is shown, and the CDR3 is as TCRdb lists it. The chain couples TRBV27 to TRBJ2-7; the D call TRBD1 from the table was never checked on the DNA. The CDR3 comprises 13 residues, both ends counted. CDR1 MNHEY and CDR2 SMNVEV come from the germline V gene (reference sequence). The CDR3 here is CASSSSTAYEQYF.

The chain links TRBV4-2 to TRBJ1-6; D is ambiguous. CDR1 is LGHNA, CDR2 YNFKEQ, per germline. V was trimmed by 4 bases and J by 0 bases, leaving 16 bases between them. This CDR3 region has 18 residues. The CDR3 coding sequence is TGTGCCAGCAGCCCCAACGAGAGAGCGAGCTCCTATAATTCACCCCTCCACTTT. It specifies CASSPNERASSYNSPLHF.

CDR3 nucleotide sequence: TGCGCCAGCCCTTGGGACAGCTATGGCTACACCTTC. Its protein product is CASPWDSYGYTF. The rearrangement links TRBV23-1 to TRBJ1-2; 7 bases agree with TRBD1. TRBV23-1 is filed as an ORF, its function uncertain. This CDR3 region has 12 residues. V shed 8 bases, J shed 4 bases, and the junction held 4 bases outside the gene matches.